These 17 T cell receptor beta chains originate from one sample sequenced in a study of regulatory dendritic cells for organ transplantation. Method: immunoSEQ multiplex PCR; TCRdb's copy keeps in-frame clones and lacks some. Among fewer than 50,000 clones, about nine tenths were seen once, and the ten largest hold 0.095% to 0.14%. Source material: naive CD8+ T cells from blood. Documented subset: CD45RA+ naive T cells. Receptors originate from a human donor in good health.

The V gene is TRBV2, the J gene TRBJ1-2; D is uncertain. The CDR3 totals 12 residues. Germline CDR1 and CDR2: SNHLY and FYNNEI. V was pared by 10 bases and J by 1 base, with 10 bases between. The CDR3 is CAKPDVNYGYTF. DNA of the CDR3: TGTGCCAAACCGGACGTTAACTATGGCTACACCTTC.

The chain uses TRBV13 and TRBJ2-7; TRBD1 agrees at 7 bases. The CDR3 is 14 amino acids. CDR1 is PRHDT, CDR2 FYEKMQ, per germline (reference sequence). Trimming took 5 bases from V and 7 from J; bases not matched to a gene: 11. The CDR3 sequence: CASSPQDRVGEQYF. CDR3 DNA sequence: TGTGCCAGCAGCCCCCAAGACAGGGTAGGGGAGCAGTACTTC.

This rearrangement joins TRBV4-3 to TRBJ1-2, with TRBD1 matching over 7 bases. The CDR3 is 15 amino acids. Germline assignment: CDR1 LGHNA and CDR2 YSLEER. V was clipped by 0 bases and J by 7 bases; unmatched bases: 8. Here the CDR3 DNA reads TGCGCCAGCAGCCAAGATTTCGACAGGGCGGGTGGCTACACCTTC. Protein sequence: CASSQDFDRAGGYTF.

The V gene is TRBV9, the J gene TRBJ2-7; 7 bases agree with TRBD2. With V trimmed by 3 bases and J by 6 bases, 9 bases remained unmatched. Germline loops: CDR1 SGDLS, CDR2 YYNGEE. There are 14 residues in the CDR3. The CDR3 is CASSAVGTTAEQYF. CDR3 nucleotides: TGTGCCAGCAGCGCCGTGGGGACTACAGCCGAGCAGTACTTC.

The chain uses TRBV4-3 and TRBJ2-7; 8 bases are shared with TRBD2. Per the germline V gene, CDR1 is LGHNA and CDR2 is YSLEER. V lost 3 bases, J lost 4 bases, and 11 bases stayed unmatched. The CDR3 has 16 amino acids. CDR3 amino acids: CASSQGRGAPTYEQYF. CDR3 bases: TGCGCCAGCAGCCAGGGGCGGGGGGCACCGACTTACGAGCAGTACTTC.

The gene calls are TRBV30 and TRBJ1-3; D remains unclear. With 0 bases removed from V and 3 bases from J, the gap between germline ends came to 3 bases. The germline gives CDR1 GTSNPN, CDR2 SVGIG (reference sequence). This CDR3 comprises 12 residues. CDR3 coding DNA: TGTGCCTGGAGTGTATTTGGAAACACCATATATTTT. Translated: CAWSVFGNTIYF.

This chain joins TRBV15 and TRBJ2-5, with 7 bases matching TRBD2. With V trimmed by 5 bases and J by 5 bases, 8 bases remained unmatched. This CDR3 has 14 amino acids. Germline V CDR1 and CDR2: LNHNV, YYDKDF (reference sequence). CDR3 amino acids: CATSSRLAWETQYF. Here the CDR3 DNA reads TGTGCCACCAGCTCCCGACTAGCATGGGAGACCCAGTACTTC.

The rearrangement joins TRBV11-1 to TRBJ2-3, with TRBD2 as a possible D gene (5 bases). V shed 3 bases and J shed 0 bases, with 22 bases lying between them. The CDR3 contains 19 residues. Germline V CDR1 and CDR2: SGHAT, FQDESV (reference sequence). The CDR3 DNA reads TGTGCCAGCAGCTTTTGGGCGGGCGTTCCCGAGGCCAGCACAGATACGCAGTATTTT. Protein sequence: CASSFWAGVPEASTDTQYF.

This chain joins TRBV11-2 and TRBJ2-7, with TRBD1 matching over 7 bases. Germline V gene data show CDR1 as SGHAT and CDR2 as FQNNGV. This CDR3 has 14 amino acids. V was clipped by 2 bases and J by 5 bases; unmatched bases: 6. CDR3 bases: TGTGCCAGCAGCTTATGGACAGGTGGCAACGAGCAGTACTTC. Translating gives CASSLWTGGNEQYF. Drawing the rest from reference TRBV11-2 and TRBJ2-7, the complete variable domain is EAGVAQSPRYKIIEKRQSVAFWCNPISGHATLYWYQQILGQGPKLLIQFQNNGVVDDSQLPKDRFSAERLKGVDSTLKIQPAKLEDSAVYLCASSLWTGGNEQYFGPGTRLTVT.

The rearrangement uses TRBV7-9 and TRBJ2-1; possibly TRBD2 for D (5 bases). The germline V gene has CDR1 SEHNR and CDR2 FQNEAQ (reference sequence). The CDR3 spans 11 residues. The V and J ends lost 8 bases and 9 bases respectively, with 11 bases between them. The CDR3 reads CASVRGSEQFF. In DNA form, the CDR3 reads TGTGCCAGCGTCAGAGGGAGTGAGCAGTTCTTC.

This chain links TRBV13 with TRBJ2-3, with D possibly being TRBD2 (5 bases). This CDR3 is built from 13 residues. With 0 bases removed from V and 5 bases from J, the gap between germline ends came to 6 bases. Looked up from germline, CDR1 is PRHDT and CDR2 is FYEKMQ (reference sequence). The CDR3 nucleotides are TGTGCCAGCAGCTTAGGCCGGGGAGATACGCAGTATTTT. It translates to CASSLGRGDTQYF.

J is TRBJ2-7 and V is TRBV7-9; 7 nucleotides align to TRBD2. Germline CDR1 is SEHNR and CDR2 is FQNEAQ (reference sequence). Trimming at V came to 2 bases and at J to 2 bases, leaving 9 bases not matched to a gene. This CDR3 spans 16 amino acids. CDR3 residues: CASSLRTAGVPYEQYF. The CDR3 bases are TGTGCCAGCAGCTTACGTACGGCGGGAGTACCCTACGAGCAGTACTTC.

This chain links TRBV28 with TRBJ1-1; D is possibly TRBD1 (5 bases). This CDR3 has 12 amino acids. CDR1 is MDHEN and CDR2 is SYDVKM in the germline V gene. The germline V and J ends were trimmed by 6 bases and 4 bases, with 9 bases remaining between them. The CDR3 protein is CASRIQGTEAFF. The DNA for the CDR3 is TGTGCCAGCAGAATCCAGGGCACTGAAGCTTTCTTT.

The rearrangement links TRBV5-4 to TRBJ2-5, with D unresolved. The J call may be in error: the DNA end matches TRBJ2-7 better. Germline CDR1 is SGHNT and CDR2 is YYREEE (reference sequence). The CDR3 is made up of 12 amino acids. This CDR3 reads CASSSETYEQYF. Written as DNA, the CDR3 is TGTGCCAGCAGCTCTGAGACCTACGAGCAGTACTTC.

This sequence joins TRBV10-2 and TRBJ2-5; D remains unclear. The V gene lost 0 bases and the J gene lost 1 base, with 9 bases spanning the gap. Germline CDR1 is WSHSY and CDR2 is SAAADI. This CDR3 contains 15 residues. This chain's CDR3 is CASSESIRAQETQYF. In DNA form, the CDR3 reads TGCGCCAGCAGTGAGTCGATAAGGGCCCAAGAGACCCAGTACTTC.

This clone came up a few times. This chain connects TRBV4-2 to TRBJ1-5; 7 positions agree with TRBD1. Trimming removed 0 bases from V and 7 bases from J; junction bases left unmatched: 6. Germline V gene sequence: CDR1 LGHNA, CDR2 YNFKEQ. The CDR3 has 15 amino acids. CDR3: CASSQEATGRQPQHF. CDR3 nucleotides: TGTGCCAGCAGCCAAGAGGCGACAGGGAGGCAGCCCCAGCATTTT.

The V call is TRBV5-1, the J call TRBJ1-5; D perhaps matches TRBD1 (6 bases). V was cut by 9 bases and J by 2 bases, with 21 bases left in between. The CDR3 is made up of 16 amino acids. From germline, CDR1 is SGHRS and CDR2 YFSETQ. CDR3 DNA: TGCGCCAAGGGGGGCAGTACCCCCTGGGGCAATCAGCCCCAGCATTTT. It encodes CAKGGSTPWGNQPQHF.